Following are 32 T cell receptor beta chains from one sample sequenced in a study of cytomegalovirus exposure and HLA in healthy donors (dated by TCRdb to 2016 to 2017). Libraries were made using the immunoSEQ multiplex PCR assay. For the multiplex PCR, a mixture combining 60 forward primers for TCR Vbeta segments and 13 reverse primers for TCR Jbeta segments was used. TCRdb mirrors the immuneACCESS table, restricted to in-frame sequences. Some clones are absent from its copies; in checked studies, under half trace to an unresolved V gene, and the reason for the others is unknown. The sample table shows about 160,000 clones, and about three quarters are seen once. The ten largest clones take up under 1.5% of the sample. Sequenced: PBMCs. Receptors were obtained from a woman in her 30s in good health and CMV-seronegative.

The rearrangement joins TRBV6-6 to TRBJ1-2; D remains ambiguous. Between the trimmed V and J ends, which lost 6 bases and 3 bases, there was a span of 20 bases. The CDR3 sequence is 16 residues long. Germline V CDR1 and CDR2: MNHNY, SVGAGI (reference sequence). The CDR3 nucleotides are TGTGCCAGCAGAGACTACCCGGGGAGACAAGACTATGGCTACACCTTC. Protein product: CASRDYPGRQDYGYTF.

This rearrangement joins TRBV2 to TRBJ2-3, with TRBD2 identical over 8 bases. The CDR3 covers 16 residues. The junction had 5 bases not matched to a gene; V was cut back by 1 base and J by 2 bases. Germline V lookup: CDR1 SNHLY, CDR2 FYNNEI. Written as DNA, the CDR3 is TGTGCCAGCAGTGAAGAGGTAGCGGGGTACACAGATACGCAGTATTTT. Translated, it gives CASSEEVAGYTDTQYF.

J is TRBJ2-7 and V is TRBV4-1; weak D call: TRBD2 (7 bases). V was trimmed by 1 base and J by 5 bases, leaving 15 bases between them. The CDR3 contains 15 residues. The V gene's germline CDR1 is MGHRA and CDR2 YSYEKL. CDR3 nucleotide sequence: TGCGCCAGCAGCCAAGGGGCGGGGGCCATTAACGAGCAGTACTTC. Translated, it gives CASSQGAGAINEQYF.

For the CDR3, the DNA is TGTGCCAGTAGTTCCCAGGAATATAATTCACCCCTCCACTTT. It specifies CASSSQEYNSPLHF. The chain carries TRBV19 and TRBJ1-6; D not resolved. Germline loops: CDR1 LNHDA, CDR2 SQIVND (reference sequence). CDR3 size: 14 residues. V was cut by 5 bases and J by 4 bases, with 9 bases left in between.

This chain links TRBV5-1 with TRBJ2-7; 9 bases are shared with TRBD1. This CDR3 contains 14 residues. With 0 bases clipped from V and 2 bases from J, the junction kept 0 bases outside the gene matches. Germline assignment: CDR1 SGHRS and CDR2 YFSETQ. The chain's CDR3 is CASSLGTGAYEQYF. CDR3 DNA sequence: TGCGCCAGCAGCTTGGGGACAGGGGCCTACGAGCAGTACTTC.

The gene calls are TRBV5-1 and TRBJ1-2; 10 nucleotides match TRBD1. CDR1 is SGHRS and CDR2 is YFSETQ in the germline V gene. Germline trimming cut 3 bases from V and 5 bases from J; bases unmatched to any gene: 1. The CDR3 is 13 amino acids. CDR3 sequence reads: CASSSGQGYGYTF. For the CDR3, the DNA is TGCGCCAGCAGCTCGGGACAGGGGTATGGCTACACCTTC.

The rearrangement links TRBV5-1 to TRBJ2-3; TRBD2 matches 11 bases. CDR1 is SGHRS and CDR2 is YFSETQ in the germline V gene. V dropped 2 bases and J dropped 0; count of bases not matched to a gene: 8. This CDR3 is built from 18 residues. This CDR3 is CASSFPGTSGPSTDTQYF. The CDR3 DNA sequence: TGCGCCAGCAGCTTCCCCGGGACTAGCGGCCCTAGCACAGATACGCAGTATTTT.

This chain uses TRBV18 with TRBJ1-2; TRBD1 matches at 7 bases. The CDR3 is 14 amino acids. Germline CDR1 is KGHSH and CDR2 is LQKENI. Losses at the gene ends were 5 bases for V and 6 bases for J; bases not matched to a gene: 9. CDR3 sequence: CASSMTRDSNGYTF. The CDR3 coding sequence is TGTGCCAGCTCAATGACCCGGGACAGTAATGGCTACACCTTC.

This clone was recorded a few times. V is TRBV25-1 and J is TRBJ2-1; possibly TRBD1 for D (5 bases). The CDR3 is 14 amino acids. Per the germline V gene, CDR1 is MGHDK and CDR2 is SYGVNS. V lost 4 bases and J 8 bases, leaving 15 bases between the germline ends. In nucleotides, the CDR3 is TGTGCCAGCAGTGCCCCAGGGCTGGGCCATGAGCAGTTCTTC. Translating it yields CASSAPGLGHEQFF.

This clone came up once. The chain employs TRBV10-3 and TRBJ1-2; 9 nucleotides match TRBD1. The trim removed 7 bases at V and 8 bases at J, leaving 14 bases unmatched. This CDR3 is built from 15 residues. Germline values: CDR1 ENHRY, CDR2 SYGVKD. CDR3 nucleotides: TGTGCCATCACCGGACAGGGGACCCGAGAGGACGGCTACACCTTC. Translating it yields CAITGQGTREDGYTF.

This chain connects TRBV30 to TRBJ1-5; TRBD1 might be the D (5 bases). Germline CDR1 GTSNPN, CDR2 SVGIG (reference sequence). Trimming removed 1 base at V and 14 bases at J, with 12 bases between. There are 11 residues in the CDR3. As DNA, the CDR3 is TGTGCCTGGAGTGACCGGGACTATAAGCATTTT. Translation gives CAWSDRDYKHF.

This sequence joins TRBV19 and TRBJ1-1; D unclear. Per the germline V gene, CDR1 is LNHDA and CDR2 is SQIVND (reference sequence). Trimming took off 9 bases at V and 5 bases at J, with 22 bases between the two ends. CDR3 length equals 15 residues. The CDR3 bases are TGTGCCAGCCAAGCGGGTGTAAGAGGACGAACTGAAGCTTTCTTT. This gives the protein CASQAGVRGRTEAFF.

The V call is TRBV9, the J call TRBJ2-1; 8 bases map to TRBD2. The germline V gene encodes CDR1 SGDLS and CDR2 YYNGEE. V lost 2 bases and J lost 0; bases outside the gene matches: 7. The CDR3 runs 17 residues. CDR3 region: CASSVLAGTSSYNEQFF. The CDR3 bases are TGTGCCAGCAGCGTTTTAGCGGGAACAAGCTCCTACAATGAGCAGTTCTTC.

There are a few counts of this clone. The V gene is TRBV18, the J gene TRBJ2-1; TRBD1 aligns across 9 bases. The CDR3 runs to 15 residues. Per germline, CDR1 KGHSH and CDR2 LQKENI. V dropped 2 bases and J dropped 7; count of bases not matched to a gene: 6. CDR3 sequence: CASSPERTGANEQFF. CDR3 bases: TGTGCCAGCTCACCAGAGCGGACAGGGGCTAATGAGCAGTTCTTC.

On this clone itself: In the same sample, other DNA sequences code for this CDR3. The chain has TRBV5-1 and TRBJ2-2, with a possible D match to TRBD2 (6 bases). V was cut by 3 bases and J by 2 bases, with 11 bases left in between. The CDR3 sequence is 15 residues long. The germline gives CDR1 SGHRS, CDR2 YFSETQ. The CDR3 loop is CASSSQGLNTGELFF. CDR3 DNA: TGCGCCAGCAGCTCCCAGGGACTTAACACCGGGGAGCTGTTTTTT.

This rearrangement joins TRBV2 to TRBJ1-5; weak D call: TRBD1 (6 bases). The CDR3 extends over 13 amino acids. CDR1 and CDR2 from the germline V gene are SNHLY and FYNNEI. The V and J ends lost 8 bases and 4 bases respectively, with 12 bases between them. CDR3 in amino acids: CASRAQGNQPQHF. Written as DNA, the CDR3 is TGTGCCAGCCGGGCGCAGGGGAATCAGCCCCAGCATTTT.

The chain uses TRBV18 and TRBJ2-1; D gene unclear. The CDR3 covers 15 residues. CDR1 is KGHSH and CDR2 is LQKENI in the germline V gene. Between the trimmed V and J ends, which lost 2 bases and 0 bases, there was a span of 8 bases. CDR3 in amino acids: CASSPTRLSYNEQFF. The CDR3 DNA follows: TGTGCCAGCTCACCAACAAGACTCTCCTACAATGAGCAGTTCTTC. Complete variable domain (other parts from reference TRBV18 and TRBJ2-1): NAGVMQNPRHLVRRRGQEARLRCSPMKGHSHVYWYRQLPEEGLKFMVYLQKENIIDESGMPKERFSAEFPKEGPSILRIQQVVRGDSAAYFCASSPTRLSYNEQFFGPGTRLTVL.

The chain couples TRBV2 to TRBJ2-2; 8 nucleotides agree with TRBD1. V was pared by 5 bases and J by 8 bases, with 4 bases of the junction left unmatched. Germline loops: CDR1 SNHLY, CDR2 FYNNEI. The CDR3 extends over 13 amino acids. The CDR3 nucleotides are TGTGCCAGCAGTATTACAGGGGGTGGGGAGCTGTTTTTT. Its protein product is CASSITGGGELFF.

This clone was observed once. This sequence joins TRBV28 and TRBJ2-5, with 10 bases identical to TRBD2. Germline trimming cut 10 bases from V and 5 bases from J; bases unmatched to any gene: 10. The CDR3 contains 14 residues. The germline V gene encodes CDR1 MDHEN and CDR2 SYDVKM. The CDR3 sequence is CATRLAGGWETQYF. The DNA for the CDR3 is TGTGCCACCCGATTAGCGGGGGGTTGGGAGACCCAGTACTTC.

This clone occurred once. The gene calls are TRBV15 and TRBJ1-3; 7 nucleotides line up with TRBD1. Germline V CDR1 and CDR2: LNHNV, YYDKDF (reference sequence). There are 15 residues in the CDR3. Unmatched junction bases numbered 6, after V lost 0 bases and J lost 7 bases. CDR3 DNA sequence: TGTGCCACCAGCAGAGAGGGACAGTATGACAACACCATATATTTT. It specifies CATSREGQYDNTIYF.

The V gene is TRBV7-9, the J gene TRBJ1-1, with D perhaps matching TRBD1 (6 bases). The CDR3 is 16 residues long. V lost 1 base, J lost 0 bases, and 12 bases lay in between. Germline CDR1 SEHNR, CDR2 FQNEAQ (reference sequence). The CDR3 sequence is CASSLDRAPMNTEAFF. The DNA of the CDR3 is TGTGCCAGCAGCTTAGACAGGGCCCCTATGAACACTGAAGCTTTCTTT. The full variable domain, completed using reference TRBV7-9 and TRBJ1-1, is DTGVSQNPRHKITKRGQNVTFRCDPISEHNRLYWYRQTLGQGPEFLTYFQNEAQLEKSRLLSDRFSAERPKGSFSTLEIQRTEQGDSAMYLCASSLDRAPMNTEAFFGQGTRLTVV.

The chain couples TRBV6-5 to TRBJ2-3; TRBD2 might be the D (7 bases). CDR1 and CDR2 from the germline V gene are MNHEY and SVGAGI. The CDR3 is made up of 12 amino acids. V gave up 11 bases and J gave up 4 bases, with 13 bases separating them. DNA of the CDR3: TGTGCCGGGGGGGCCTTCTCAGATACGCAGTATTTT. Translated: CAGGAFSDTQYF.

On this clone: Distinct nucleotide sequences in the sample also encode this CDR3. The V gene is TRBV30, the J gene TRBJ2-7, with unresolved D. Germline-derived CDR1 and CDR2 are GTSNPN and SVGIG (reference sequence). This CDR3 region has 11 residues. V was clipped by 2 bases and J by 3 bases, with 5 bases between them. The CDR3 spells CAWSRSYEQYF. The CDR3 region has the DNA TGTGCCTGGAGTCGGAGCTACGAGCAGTACTTC.

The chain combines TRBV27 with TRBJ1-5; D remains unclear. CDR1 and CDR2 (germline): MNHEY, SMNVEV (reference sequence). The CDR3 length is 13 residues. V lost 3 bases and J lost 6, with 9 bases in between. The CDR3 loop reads CASSFGLGQPQHF. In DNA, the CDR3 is TGTGCCAGCAGTTTTGGGCTGGGTCAGCCCCAGCATTTT.

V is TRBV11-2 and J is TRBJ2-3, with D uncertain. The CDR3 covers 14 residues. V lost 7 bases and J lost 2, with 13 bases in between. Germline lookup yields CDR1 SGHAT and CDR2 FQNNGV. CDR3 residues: CASTASYFTDTQYF. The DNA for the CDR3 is TGTGCCAGCACTGCTTCATACTTCACAGATACGCAGTATTTT.

CDR3 sequence: CASSWGGTEAFF. The DNA for the CDR3 is TGTGCCAGCAGCTGGGGGGGGACAGAAGCTTTCTTT. J is TRBJ1-1 and V is TRBV5-6, with D tentatively TRBD1 (6 bases). Trimming cost V 3 bases and J 8 bases, with 11 bases left between them. Germline CDR1 is SGHDT and CDR2 is YYEEEE. This CDR3 has 12 amino acids.

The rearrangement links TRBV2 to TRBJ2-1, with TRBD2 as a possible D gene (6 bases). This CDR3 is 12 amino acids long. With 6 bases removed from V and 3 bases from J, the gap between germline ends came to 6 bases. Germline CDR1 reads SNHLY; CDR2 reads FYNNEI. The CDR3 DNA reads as TGTGCCAGCAGGGACTACTACAATGAGCAGTTCTTC. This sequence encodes CASRDYYNEQFF.

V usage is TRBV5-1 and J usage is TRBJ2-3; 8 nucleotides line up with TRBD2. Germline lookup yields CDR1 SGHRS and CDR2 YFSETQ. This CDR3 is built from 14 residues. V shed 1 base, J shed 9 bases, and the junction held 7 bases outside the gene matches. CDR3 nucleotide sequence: TGCGCCAGCAGCTTGACGGGGGGGTTTGACACGCAGTATTTT. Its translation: CASSLTGGFDTQYF.

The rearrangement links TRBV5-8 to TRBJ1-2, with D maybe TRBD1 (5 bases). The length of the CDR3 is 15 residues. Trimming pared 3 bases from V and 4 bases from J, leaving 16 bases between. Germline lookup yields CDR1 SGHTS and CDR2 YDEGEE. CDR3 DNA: TGTGCCAGCAGCTGGGGGGACGGGAGTTTCTATGGCTACACCTTC. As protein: CASSWGDGSFYGYTF.

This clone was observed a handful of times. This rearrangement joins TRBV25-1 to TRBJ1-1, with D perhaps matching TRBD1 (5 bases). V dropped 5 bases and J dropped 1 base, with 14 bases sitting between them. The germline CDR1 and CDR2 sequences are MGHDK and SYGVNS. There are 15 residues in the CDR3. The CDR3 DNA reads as TGTGCCAGCAGTCCAGGGCCGGTCCCGAACACTGAAGCTTTCTTT. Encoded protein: CASSPGPVPNTEAFF.

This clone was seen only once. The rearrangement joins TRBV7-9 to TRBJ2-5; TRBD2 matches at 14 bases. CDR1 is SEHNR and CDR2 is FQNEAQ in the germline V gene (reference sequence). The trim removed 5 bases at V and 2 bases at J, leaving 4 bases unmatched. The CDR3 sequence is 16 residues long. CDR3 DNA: TGTGCCAGCAGCCCCCGACTAGCGGGGGGGCAAGAGACCCAGTACTTC. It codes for CASSPRLAGGQETQYF.

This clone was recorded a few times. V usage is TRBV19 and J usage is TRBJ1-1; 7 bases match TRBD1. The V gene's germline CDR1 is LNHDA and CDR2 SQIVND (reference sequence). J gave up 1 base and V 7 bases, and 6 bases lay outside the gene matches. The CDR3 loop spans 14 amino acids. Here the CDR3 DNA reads TGTGCCAGTACCCCCGGGACAGAGAACACTGAAGCTTTCTTT. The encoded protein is CASTPGTENTEAFF.